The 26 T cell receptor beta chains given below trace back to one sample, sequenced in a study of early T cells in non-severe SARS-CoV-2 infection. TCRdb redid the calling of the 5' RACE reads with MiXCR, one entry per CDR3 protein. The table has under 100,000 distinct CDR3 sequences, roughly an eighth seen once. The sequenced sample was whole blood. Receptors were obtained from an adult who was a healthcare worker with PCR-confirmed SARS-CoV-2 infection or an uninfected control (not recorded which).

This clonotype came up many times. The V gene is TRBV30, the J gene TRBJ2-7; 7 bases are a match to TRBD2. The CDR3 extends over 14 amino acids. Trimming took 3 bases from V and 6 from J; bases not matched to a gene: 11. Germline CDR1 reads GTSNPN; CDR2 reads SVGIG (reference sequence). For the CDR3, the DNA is TGTGCCTGGAGGCAGTCTGGGGAGCGGGGCGAGCAGTACTTC. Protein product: CAWRQSGERGEQYF.

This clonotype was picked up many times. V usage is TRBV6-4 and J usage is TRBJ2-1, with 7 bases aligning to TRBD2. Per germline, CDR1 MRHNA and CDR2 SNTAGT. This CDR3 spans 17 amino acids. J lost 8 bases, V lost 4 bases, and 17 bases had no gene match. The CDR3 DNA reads TGTGCCAGCAGTGTCTCGAAACGTGGGGGGGGTGTCTATGAGCAGTTCTTC. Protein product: CASSVSKRGGGVYEQFF.

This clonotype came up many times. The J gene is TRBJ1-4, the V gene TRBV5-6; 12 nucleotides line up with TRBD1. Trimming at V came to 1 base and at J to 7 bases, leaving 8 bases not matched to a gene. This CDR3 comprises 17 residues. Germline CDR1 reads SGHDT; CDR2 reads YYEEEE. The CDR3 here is CASSLLGQGAAVEKLFF. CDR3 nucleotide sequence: TGTGCCAGCAGCTTGTTGGGACAGGGGGCCGCGGTTGAAAAACTGTTTTTT.

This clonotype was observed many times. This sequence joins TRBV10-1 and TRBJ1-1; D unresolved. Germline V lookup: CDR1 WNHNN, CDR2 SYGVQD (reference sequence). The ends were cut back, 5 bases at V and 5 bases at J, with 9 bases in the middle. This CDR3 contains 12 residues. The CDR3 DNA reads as TGCGCCAGCAGTCCTGGACGGACTGAAGCTTTCTTT. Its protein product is CASSPGRTEAFF.

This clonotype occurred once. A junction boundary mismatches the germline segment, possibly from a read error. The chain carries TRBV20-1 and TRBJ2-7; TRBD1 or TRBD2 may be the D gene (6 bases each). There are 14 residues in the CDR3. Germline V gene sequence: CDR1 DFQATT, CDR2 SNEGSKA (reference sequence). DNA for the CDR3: TGCAATGCTAGCTTGGGGGGCCGAAATACCGAGCAGTACTTC. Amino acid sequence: CNASLGGRNTEQYF.

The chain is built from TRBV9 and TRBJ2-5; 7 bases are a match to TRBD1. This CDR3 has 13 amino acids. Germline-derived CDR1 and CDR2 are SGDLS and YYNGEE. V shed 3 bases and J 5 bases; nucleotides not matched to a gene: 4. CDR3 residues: CASSGGTDETQYF. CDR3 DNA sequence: TGTGCCAGCAGCGGGGGGACAGACGAGACCCAGTACTTC.

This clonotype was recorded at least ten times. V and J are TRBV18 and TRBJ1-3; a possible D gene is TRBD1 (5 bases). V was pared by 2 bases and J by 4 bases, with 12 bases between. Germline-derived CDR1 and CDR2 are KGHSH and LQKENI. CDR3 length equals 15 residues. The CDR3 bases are TGTGCCAGCTCACCATCACAGGTCGGAGGAAACACCATATATTTT. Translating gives CASSPSQVGGNTIYF. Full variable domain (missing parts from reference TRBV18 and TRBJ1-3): NAGVMQNPRHLVRRRGQEARLRCSPMKGHSHVYWYRQLPEEGLKFMVYLQKENIIDESGMPKERFSAEFPKEGPSILRIQQVVRGDSAAYFCASSPSQVGGNTIYFGEGSWLTVV.

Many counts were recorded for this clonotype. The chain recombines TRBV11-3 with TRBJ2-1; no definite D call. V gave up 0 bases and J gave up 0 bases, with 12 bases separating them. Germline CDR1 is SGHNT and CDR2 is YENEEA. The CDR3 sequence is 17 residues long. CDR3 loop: CASSLDSIRSSYNEQFF. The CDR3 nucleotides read TGTGCCAGCAGCTTAGACTCGATTAGGAGCTCCTACAATGAGCAGTTCTTC.

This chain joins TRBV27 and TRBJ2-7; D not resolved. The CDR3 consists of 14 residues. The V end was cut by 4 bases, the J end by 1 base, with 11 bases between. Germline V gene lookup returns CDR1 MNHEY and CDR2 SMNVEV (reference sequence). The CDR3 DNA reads TGTGCCAGCAGTTGGACCGTGCCTTCCTACGAGCAGTACTTC. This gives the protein CASSWTVPSYEQYF.

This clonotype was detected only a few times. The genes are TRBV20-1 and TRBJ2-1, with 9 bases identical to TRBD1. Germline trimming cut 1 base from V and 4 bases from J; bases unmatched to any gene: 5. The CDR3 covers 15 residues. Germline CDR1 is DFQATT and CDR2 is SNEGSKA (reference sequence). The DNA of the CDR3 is TGCAGTGCTAGAGCGGGACAGGGTTTATACAATGAGCAGTTCTTC. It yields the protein CSARAGQGLYNEQFF.

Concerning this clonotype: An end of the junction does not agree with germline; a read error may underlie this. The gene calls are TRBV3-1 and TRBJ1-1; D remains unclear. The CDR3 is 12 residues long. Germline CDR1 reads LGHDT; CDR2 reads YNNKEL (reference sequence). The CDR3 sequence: CASSQSNTEAFF. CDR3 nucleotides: TGTGCCAGCAGCCAATCGAACACTGAAGCCTTCTTT.

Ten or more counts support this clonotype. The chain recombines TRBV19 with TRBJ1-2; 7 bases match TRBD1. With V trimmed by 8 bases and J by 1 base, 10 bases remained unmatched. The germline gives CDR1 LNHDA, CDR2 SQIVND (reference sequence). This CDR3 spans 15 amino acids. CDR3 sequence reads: CASRTGTAFNYGYTF. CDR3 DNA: TGTGCCAGTCGCACCGGGACAGCTTTTAACTATGGCTACACCTTC.

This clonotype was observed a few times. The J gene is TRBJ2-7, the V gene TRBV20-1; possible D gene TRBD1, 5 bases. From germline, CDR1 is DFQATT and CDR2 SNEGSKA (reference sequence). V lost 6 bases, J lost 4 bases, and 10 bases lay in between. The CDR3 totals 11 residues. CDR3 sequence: CSAEQVYEQYF. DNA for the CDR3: TGCAGTGCAGAACAGGTTTACGAGCAGTACTTC.

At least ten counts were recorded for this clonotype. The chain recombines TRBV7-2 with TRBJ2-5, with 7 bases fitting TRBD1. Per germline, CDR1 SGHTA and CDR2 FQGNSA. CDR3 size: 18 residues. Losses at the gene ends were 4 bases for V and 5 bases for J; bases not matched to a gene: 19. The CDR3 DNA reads TGTGCCAGCAGCTCCAACCGGGACAGTCTGGGGACACGGGAGACCCAGTACTTC. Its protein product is CASSSNRDSLGTRETQYF.

CDR3 loop: CASSKSGKSSYEQYF. Here the CDR3 DNA reads TGCGCCAGCAGCAAATCAGGGAAGAGCTCCTACGAGCAGTACTTC. The rearrangement links TRBV5-1 to TRBJ2-7; D possibly corresponds to TRBD1 (5 bases). The CDR3 spans 15 residues. V was pared by 4 bases and J by 0 bases, with 14 bases between. The germline gives CDR1 SGHRS, CDR2 YFSETQ.

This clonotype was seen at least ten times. CDR3 region: CASRRGDTQYF. The CDR3 nucleotides are TGTGCCAGCAGGCGTGGGGATACGCAGTATTTT. This rearrangement joins TRBV7-2 to TRBJ2-3; the D is unclear. The CDR3 length is 11 residues. In germline, CDR1 is SGHTA, CDR2 FQGNSA. V lost 6 bases to trimming and J lost 6 bases, with 7 bases between them.

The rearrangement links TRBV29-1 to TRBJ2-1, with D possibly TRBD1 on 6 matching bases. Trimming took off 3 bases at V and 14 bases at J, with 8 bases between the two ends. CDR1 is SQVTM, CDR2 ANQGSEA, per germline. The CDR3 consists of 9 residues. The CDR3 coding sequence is TGCAGCGTTGACAGGGGAGAGTTCTTC. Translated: CSVDRGEFF.

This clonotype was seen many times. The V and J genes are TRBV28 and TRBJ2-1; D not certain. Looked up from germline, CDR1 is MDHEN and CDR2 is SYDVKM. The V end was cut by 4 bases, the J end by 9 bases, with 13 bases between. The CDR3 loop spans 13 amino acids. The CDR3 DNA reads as TGTGCCAGCAGTTCCCCTCCGGTGAGTGAGCAGTTCTTC. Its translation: CASSSPPVSEQFF.

DNA of the CDR3: TGTGCCATCAGTGAGTCCGGGGCTAGCGGGCAGACCCAGTACTTC. It yields the protein CAISESGASGQTQYF. The chain carries TRBV10-3 and TRBJ2-5; 8 nucleotides match TRBD2. Per the germline V gene, CDR1 is ENHRY and CDR2 is SYGVKD. The CDR3 totals 15 residues. J lost 6 bases, V lost 0 bases, and 6 bases had no gene match.

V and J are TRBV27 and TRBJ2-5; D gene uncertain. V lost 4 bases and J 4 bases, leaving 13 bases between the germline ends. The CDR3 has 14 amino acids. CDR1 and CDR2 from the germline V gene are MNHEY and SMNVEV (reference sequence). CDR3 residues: CASSSTFSGETQYF. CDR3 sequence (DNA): TGTGCCAGCAGTTCCACCTTTTCGGGAGAGACCCAGTACTTC.

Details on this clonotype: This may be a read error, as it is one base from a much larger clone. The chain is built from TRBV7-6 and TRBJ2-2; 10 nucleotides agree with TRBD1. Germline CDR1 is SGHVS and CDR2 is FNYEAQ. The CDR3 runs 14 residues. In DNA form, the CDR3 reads TGTGCCAGCAGCCGACAGGGGGCTACCGTGGAGCTGTTTTTT. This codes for CASSRQGATVELFF.

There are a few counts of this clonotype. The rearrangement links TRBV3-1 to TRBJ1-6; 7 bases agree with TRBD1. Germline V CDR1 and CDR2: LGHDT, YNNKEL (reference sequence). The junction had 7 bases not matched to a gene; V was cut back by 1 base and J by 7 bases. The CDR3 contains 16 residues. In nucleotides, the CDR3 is TGTGCCAGCAGCCAAGCCAGGGGGATCGGAAATTCACCCCTCCACTTT. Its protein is CASSQARGIGNSPLHF.

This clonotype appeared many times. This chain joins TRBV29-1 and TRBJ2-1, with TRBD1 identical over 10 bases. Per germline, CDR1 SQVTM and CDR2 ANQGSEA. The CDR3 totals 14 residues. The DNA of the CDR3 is TGCAGTGACGCCCGACAGGGGGCGGTTGGTGAGCAGTTCTTC. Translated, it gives CSDARQGAVGEQFF.

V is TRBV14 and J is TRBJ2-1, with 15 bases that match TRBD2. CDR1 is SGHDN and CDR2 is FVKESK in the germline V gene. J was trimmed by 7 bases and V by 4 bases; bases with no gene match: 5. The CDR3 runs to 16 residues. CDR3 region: CASSPFGTSGGNEQFF. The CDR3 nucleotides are TGTGCCAGCAGCCCGTTTGGGACTAGCGGGGGGAATGAGCAGTTCTTC.

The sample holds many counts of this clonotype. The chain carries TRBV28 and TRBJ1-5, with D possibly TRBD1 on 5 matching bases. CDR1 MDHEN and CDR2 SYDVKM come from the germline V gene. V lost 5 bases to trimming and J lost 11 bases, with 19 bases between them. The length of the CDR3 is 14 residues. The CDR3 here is CASSPPGRLAAQHF. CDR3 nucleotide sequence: TGTGCCAGCAGTCCGCCGGGACGGTTAGCAGCCCAGCATTTT.

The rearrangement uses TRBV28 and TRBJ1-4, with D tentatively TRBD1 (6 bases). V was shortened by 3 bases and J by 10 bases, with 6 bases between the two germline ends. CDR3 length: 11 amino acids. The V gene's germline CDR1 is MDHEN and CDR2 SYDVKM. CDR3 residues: CASSFRGKLFF. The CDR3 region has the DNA TGTGCCAGCAGTTTCAGGGGAAAACTGTTTTTT.